This entry is about one T cell receptor beta chain. Which antigen it targets is not known. Per-base quality was not reported, and no clone a single base away is much larger than it. The data were taken from a study of blood T cells in healthy people across ages (dated by TCRdb to the mid-2010s). About the study as a whole: In model experiments, roughly one uniquely barcoded TCR beta cDNA molecule per two T cells was captured by template switching. To avoid experimental bias, donors of different ages were randomly spread across the sequencing lanes. The study measured age-related changes in TCR beta repertoire diversity using deep sequencing normalized with unique cDNA molecular identifiers. For two donors (one aged 18 to 30 and one aged 80 or older), the study analyzed two additional independent replicas of 1 million unique cDNA reads from the same blood draw. The donors were split into four age groups: young (average roughly 15 years), middle-aged (39), aged (roughly 68) and long-lived (approximately 80).

V gives up 0 bases and J gives up 8 bases, and the segment between their germline ends measures 12 bases. Reading from cysteine to phenylalanine, the CDR3 counts 14 amino acids. Only the CDR3 portion is preserved as DNA: 42 bases, with reading frame beginning at the first base. Looking up the germline V gene yields CDR1 SGHRS and CDR2 YFSETQ. Results the study describes overall, beyond this receptor: Estimates of total diversity from one million sequenced T cells were regarded as lower bounds and underestimates. Observed TCR beta diversity per million T cells fell roughly linearly with age, and a significant reduction was already apparent by age about 43. There was a strong correlation between observed TCR beta diversity and the percentage of naive T cells measured by flow cytometry. The long-lived group showed more naive CD4+ T cells, fewer expanded clones and increased TCR diversity than the aged group, suggesting age selection. Conclusive comparison of naive and antigen-experienced compartments was prevented by the profiling of bulk unsorted PBMCs. The CMV infection status of donors was not known, potentially confounding age-related changes in expanded clonotypes.

The method was 5' RACE. TCRdb records Illumina HiSeq 2500 as the sequencer. A second 7 to 11 cycle PCR used a sample-barcoded 5' primer and a J-beta primer mix. A template-switch 5' adaptor carrying 12 random nucleotides introduced a unique molecular identifier onto each TCR beta cDNA molecule. At least 2.5 million CDR3-containing paired-end reads were obtained from each sample. First-strand cDNA was synthesized from all RNA with the Mint cDNA synthesis kit, primed by a TRBC-specific oligonucleotide. All cDNA was treated with uracil-DNA glycosylase and then went through a first 18-cycle PCR with the universal primers M1SS and BC2_uni_R. The source study handled its data this way. Normalization of each sample was performed by random selection of 1 million high-quality reads, each carrying a distinct molecular identifier. Reads with shared molecular identifiers were discarded instead of being binned into consensus sequences. MiTCR, run with a Q25 quality threshold and the strictest error-elimination algorithm, handled CDR3 identification, clonotype clustering and error correction. Lower-bound total TCR beta diversity was estimated with a nonparametric unseen species model using Euler transformation. TCRdb reworked the public reads: Q25 trimming with fastp, MiXCR clone assembly, productive beta chains retained. Here each entry gathers all rows of one CDR3 protein and keeps the most common genes and DNA. For this entry, the V and J calls and clone size follow TCRdb and not the study's own pipeline. This sample lists around 800,000 distinct CDR3 sequences; approximately 65% were detected once. In total, the top ten clones hold about a quarter of the sample.

The roughly 38 donors, aged roughly 6 to 95 years, were systemically healthy Caucasian individuals from Russia. Each donor gave around 9 milliliters of peripheral blood, collected into EDTA-treated Vacutainer tubes. Ficoll-Paque density-gradient centrifugation was used to isolate PBMCs, with at least 7 million per sample. Trizol reagent was used to extract total RNA from PBMCs, with at least 5 micrograms per sample. Naive CD45RAhigh/CD27high T cell percentages were measured by flow cytometry on a PBMC aliquot from every donor. The specimen sequenced was blood. The chain uses TRBV5-1 and TRBJ2-4; the D segment might be TRBD1 or TRBD2, since each matches 7 bases. The clonotype originates from a man aged 30-40 years in good health. CDR3 loop: CASSLGQGGDIQYF. At the DNA level, the sequence is TGCGCCAGCAGCTTGGGACAGGGAGGGGACATTCAGTACTTC. The entire variable domain, with the stretches around the CDR3 drawn from the reference TRBV5-1 and TRBJ2-4 proteins, is KAGVTQTPRYLIKTRGQQVTLSCSPISGHRSVSWYQQTPGQGLQFLFEYFSETQRNKGNFPGRFSGRQFSNSRSEMNVSTLELGDSALYLCASSLGQGGDIQYFGAGTRLSVL.